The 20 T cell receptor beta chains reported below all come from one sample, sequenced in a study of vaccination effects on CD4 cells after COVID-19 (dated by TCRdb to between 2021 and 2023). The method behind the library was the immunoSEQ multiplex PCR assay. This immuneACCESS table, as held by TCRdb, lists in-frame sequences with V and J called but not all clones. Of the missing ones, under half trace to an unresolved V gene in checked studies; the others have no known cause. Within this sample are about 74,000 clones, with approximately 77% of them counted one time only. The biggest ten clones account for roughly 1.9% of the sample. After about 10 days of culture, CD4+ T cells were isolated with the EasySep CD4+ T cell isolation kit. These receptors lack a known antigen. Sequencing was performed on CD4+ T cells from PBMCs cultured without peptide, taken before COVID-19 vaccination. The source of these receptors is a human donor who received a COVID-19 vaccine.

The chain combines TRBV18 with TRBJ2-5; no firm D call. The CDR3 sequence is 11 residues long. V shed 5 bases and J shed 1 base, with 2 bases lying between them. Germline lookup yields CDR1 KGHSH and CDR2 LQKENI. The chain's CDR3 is CASSSQETQYF. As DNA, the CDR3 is TGTGCCAGCTCATCCCAAGAGACCCAGTACTTC. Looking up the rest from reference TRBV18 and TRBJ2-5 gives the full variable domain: NAGVMQNPRHLVRRRGQEARLRCSPMKGHSHVYWYRQLPEEGLKFMVYLQKENIIDESGMPKERFSAEFPKEGPSILRIQQVVRGDSAAYFCASSSQETQYFGPGTRLLVL.

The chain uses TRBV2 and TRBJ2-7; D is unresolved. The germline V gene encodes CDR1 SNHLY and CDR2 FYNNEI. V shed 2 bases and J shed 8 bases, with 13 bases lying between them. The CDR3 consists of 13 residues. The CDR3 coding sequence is TGTGCCAGCAGTGAACCGATGGGCGCCAAGCAGTACGTC. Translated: CASSEPMGAKQYV.

The CDR3 protein is CASTYGRGGLGEQFF. The CDR3 DNA reads TGTGCCAGCACCTACGGGCGGGGGGGCCTTGGTGAGCAGTTCTTC. This chain links TRBV6-5 with TRBJ2-1; TRBD2 matches 9 bases. The CDR3 sequence is 15 residues long. Trimming cost V 7 bases and J 9 bases; bases outside gene matches: 13. Germline CDR1 is MNHEY and CDR2 is SVGAGI.

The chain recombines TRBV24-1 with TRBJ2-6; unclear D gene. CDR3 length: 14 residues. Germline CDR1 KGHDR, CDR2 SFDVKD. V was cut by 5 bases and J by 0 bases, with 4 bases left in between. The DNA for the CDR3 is TGTGCCACCAGTGCTCGCTCTGGGGCCAACGTCCTGACTTTC. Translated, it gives CATSARSGANVLTF.

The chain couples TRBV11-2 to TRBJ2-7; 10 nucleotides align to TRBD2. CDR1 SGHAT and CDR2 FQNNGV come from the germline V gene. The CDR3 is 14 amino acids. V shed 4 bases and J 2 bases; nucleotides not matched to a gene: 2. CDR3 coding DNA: TGTGCCAGCAGCTACGGACTAGCGGCCTACGAGCAGTACGTC. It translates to CASSYGLAAYEQYV.

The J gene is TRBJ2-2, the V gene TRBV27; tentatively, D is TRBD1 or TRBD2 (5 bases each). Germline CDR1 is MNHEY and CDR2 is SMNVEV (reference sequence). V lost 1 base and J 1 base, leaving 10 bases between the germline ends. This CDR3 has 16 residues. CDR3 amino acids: CASSLFGTENTGELFF. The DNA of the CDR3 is TGTGCCAGCAGTTTATTCGGGACGGAGAACACCGGGGAGCTGTTTTTT.

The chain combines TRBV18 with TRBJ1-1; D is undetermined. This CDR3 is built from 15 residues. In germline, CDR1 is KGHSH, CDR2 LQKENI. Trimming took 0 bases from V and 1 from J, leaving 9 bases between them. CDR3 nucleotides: TGTGCCAGCTCACCACCGTCAAGGGCGAACACTGAAGCTTTCTTT. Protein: CASSPPSRANTEAFF.

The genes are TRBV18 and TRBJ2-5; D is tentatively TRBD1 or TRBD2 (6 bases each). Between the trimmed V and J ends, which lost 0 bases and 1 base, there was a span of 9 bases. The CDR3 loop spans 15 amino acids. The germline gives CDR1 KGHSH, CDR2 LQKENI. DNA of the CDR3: TGTGCCAGCTCACCACCGGGGGGCAGCCAAGAGACCCAGTACTTC. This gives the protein CASSPPGGSQETQYF.

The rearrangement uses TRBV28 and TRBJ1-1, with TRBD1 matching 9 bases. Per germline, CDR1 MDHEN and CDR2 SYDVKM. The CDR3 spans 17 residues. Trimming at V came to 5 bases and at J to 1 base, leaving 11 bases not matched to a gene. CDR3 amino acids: CASSKTGGAFRNTEAFF. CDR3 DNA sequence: TGTGCCAGCAGTAAAACAGGGGGCGCGTTCCGGAACACTGAAGCTTTCTTT.

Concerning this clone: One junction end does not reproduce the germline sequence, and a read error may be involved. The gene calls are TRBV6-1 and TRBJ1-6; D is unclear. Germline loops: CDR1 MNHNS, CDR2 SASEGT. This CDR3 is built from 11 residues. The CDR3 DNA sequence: TGTGCCAGCAGAGAAGGTTCACCCCTCCACTTT. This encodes CASREGSPLHF.

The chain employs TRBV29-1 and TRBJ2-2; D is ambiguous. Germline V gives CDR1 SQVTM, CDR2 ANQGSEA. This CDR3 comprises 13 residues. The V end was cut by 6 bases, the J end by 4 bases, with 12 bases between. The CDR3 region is CSVAGSVTGELFF. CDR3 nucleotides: TGCAGCGTGGCCGGGTCCGTCACCGGGGAGCTGTTTTTT.

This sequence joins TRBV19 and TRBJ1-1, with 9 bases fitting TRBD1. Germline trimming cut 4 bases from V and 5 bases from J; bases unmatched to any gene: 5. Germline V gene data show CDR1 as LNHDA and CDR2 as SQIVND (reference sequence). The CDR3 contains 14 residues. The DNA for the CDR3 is TGTGCCAGTAGTACGGACAGGGGAACGACTGAAGCTTTCTTT. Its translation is CASSTDRGTTEAFF.

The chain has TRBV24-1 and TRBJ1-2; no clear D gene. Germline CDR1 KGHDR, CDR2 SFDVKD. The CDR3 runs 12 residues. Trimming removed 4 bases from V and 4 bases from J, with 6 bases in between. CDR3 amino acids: CATSDGSYGYTF. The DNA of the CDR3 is TGTGCCACCAGTGACGGGAGCTATGGCTACACCTTC.

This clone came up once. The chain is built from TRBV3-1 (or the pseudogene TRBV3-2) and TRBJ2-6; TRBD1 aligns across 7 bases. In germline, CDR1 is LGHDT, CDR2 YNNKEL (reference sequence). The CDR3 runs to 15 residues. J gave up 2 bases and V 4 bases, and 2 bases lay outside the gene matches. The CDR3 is CASSPDRAGANVLTF. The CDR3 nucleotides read TGTGCCAGCAGCCCTGACAGGGCTGGGGCCAACGTCCTGACTTTC.

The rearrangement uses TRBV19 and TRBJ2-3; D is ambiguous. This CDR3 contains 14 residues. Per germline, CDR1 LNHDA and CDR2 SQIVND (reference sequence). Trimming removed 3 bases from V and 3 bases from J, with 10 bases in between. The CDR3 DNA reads TGTGCCAGTAGTATCTCTAGAGAGACAGATACGCAGTATTTT. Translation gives CASSISRETDTQYF.

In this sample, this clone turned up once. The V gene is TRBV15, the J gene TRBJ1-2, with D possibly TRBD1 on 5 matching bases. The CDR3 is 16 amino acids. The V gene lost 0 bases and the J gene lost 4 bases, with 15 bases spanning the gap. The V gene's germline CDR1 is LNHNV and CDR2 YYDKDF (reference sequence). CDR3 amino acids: CATSRDTQGIRYGYTF. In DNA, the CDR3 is TGTGCCACCAGCAGAGATACGCAGGGTATACGCTATGGCTACACCTTC. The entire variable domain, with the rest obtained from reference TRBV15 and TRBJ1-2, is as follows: DAMVIQNPRYQVTQFGKPVTLSCSQTLNHNVMYWYQQKSSQAPKLLFHYYDKDFNNEADTPDNFQSRRPNTSFCFLDIRSPGLGDTAMYLCATSRDTQGIRYGYTFGSGTRLTVV.

CDR3 residues: CASSHRGPSGNTIYF. The CDR3 region has the DNA TGTGCCAGCAGCCACAGGGGCCCCTCTGGAAACACCATATATTTT. The chain is built from TRBV7-2 and TRBJ1-3; 7 bases align to TRBD1. The CDR3 runs 15 residues. CDR1 is SGHTA, CDR2 FQGNSA, per germline. The junction had 4 bases not matched to a gene; V was cut back by 5 bases and J by 0 bases. The whole variable domain, remainder taken from reference TRBV7-2 and TRBJ1-3, is GAGVSQSPSNKVTEKGKDVELRCDPISGHTALYWYRQSLGQGLEFLIYFQGNSAPDKSGLPSDRFSAERTGGSVSTLTIQRTQQEDSAVYLCASSHRGPSGNTIYFGEGSWLTVV.

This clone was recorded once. CDR3 coding DNA: TGTGCCAGCAGCCCGATCCAGGGGGCTGGTGGCTACACCTTC. It translates to CASSPIQGAGGYTF. This chain links TRBV5-8 with TRBJ1-2, with 8 nucleotides matching TRBD1. The CDR3 sequence is 14 residues long. The ends lost 4 bases at V and 7 bases at J; junction bases unmatched: 9. Looked up from germline, CDR1 is SGHTS and CDR2 is YDEGEE.

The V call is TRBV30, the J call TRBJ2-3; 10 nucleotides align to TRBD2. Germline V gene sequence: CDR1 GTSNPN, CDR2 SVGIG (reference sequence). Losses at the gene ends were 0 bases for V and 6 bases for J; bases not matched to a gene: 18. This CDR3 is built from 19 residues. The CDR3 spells CAWSVWASGGFATEDTQYF. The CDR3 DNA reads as TGTGCCTGGAGTGTATGGGCTAGCGGGGGTTTTGCGACGGAGGATACGCAGTATTTT.

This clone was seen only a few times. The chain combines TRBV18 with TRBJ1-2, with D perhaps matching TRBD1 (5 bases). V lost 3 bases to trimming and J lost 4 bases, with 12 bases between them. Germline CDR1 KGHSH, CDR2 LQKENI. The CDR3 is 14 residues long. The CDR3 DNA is TGTGCCAGCTCACCGGGCGGGGGACTCTATGGCTACACCTTC. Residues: CASSPGGGLYGYTF.